In this sample, the clone carrying this T cell receptor beta chain turned up once. This entry is derived from a study of blood T cell repertoires in COVID-19. Study-wide background: Spain, Italy and the United States supplied samples that represented acute and convalescent COVID-19. Sample material is recorded as cDNA or gDNA derived from T cells, B-cell-depleted T cells, or PBMCs.

Assay used: immunoSEQ multiplex PCR; TCRdb lists only in-frame clones, some missing. The sample has about 260,000 clones; around 87% are singletons. The TCR sequence derives from a middle-aged woman who had recovered from COVID-19. The sequenced material came from peripheral blood.

CDR3 amino acids: CASGLVGEGIMEAFF. CDR3 sequence (DNA): TGTGCTAGTGGTTTGGTAGGTGAGGGAATCATGGAAGCTTTCTTT. The rearrangement links TRBV12-5 to TRBJ1-1; the D is unclear. Trimming took off 0 bases at V and 8 bases at J, with 16 bases between the two ends. There are 15 residues in the CDR3. Germline V gives CDR1 LGHNT, CDR2 FRNRAP.